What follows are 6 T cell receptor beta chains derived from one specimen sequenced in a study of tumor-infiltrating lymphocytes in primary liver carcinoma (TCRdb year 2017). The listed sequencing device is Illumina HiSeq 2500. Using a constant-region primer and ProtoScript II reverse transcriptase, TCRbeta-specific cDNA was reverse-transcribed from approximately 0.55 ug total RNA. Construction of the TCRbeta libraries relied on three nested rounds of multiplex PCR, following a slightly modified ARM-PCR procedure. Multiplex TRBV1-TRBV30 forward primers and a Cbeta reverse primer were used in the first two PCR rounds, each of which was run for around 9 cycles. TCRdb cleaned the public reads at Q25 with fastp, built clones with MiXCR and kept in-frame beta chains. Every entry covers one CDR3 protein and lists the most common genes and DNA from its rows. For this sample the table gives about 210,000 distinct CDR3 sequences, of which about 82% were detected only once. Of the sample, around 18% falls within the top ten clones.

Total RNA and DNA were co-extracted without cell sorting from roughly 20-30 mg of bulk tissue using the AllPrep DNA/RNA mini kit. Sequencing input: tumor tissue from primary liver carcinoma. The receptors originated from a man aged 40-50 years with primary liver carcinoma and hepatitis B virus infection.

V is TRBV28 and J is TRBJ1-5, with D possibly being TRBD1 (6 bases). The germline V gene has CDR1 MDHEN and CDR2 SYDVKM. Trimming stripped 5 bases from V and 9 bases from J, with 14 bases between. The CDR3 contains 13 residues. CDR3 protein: CASSRDRWGPQHF. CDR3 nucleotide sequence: TGTGCCAGCAGTCGAGACAGGTGGGGGCCCCAGCATTTT.

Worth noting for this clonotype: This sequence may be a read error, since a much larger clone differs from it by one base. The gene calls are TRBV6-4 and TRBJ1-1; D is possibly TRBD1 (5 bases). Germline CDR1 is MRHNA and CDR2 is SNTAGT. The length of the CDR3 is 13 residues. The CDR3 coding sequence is TGTGCCAGCAGTGACGGTGCTGGGGGGTCGGCTGTCTTT. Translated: CASSDGAGGSAVF.

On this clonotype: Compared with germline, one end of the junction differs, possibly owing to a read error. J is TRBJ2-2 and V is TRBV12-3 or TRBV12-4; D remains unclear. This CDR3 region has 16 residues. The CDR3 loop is CASSLAPASVTGELFF. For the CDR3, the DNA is TGTGCCAGTAGTTTAGCTCCAGCGAGTGTGACCGGGGAGCTGTTTTTT.

In DNA form, the CDR3 reads TGTGCCAGCAGTTACAGTCTAGTGGGAGGCCCTGACCCCAGGGAGCTGTTTTTT. It specifies CASSYSLVGGPDPRELFF. This rearrangement joins TRBV6-5 to TRBJ2-2; D is possibly TRBD2 (6 bases). V was cut by 2 bases and J by 9 bases, with 25 bases left in between. The CDR3 spans 18 residues. The germline V gene has CDR1 MNHEY and CDR2 SVGAGI.

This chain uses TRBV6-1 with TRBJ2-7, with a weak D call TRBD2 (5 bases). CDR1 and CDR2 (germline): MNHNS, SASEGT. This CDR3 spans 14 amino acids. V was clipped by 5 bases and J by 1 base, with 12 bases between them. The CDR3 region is CASSKARVSYEQYF. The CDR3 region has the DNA TGTGCCAGCAGTAAGGCGCGGGTTTCCTACGAGCAGTACTTC.

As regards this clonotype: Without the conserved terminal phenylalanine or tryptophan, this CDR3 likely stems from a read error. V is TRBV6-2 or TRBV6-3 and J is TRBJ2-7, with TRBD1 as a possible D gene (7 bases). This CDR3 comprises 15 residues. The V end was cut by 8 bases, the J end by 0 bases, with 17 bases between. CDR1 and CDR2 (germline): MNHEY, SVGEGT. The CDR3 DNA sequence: TGTGCCAGCTGGGAAGGGGGCGGGACCTCCTACGAGCAGTACCTC. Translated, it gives CASWEGGGTSYEQYL.